This TCR beta chain was obtained from a study of T cells in Graves' hyperthyroidism and ophthalmopathy. Overall study: Peripheral blood specimens were obtained at initial diagnosis, prior to any treatment. The study, taken as a whole, reports: Prediction of ophthalmopathy progression came a median approximately 6.5 months pre-onset. Most clonotypes that expanded in the thyroid above 0.001 also showed up in blood.

About this clonotype itself: Its antigen is not identified.

Those patients with uncontrolled infection, other autoimmune disease, pregnancy or lactation were excluded. The CDR3 runs to 15 residues. V lost 4 bases and J 0 bases, leaving 12 bases between the germline ends. Regions amplified from RNA transcripts were the TCR beta CDR3 regions. TCR CDR3 regions were first amplified by RT-PCR with HTBI primers. TCRdb reanalysed the multiplex PCR reads using MiXCR and keeps one entry per CDR3 protein. Counted here are hundreds of thousands of distinct CDR3 sequences, around a quarter occurring once; the ten biggest clones make up about 11%. Source material: blood. This clonotype was obtained from a woman younger than 45 with Graves' ophthalmopathy. The chain recombines TRBV12-3 or TRBV12-4 with TRBJ1-1; a possible D gene is TRBD1 (6 bases). This chain's CDR3 is CASSSSQGLNTEAFF. The CDR3 coding sequence is TGTGCCAGCAGTTCCTCACAGGGATTGAACACTGAAGCTTTCTTT.